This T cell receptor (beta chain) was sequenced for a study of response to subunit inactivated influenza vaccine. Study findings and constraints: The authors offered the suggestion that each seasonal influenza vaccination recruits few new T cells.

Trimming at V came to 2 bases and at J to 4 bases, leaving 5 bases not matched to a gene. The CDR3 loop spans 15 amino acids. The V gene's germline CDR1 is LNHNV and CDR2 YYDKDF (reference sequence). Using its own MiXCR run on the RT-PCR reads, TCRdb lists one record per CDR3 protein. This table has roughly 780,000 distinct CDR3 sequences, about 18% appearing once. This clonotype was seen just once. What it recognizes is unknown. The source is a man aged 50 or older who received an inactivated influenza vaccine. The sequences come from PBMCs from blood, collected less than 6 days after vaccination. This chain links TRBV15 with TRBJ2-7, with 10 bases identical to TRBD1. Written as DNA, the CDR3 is TGTGCCACCAGCAGATTACCGGGACAGGGGTACGAGCAGTACTTC. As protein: CATSRLPGQGYEQYF.